This T cell receptor (beta chain) was documented in a study of response to subunit inactivated influenza vaccine. TCRdb reprocessed the RT-PCR reads with MiXCR, giving one entry per CDR3 protein. The sample lists approximately 490,000 distinct CDR3 sequences; approximately 6.9% were seen once. The study, taken as a whole, reports: The authors offered the suggestion that each seasonal influenza vaccination recruits few new T cells.

Germline V lookup: CDR1 SGHRS, CDR2 YFSETQ. J was trimmed by 1 base and V by 0 bases; bases with no gene match: 3. The CDR3 covers 15 residues. As for this clonotype: Its specificity is unknown.

The sample was PBMCs from blood, taken roughly 24 months after vaccination. The TCR comes from a man aged 50-75 years who received an inactivated influenza vaccine. The chain links TRBV5-1 to TRBJ2-7, with 8 bases fitting TRBD2. CDR3 sequence reads: CASSLVIAGSYEQYF. CDR3 coding DNA: TGCGCCAGCAGCTTGGTAATAGCGGGATCCTACGAGCAGTACTTC.